These 5 T cell receptor beta chains came from one sample sequenced in a study of CD8+ T cells in alopecia areata. The authors extracted RNA and reverse transcribed it into cDNA as the sequencing template. Using immunoSEQ multiplex PCR, the repertoire was profiled, and TCRdb retains in-frame clones only, with some absent. The sample lists about 260,000 clones, around 64% occurring once. Treatment specified: oral pan-JAK inhibitor, 5-10 mg twice daily. The sequenced sample was CD4+ T cells sorted from blood, obtained around week 53, from a patient treated with tofacitinib. The receptor set was obtained from a human donor with alopecia areata.

The chain has TRBV11-2 and TRBJ1-5; 7 bases fit TRBD1. The ends lost 5 bases at V and 4 bases at J; junction bases unmatched: 2. This CDR3 has 13 residues. Germline CDR1 is SGHAT and CDR2 is FQNNGV. The CDR3, as DNA: TGTGCCAGCAGCGTACAGGGGAATCAGCCCCAGCATTTT. It encodes CASSVQGNQPQHF.

This chain's CDR3 is CASSYGGGRFGYTF. The CDR3 DNA is TGTGCCAGCAGCTATGGCGGGGGGCGATTTGGCTACACCTTC. This rearrangement joins TRBV5-4 to TRBJ1-2; maybe TRBD1 (6 bases). Deletions cut 3 bases from V and 7 bases from J, with 16 bases between. CDR1 is SGHNT and CDR2 is YYREEE in the germline V gene (reference sequence). This CDR3 spans 14 amino acids.

The chain carries TRBV6-1 and TRBJ1-2, with TRBD1 matching 8 bases. This CDR3 contains 15 residues. The germline gives CDR1 MNHNS, CDR2 SASEGT. The junction had 5 bases not matched to a gene; V was cut back by 5 bases and J by 0 bases. CDR3 sequence reads: CASSRDRSTNYGYTF. As DNA, the CDR3 is TGTGCCAGCAGTCGGGACAGGTCGACTAACTATGGCTACACCTTC.

The gene calls are TRBV5-4 and TRBJ1-6; TRBD1 might be the D (6 bases). Trimming left V 4 bases short and J 8 bases short, with 19 bases between. Germline CDR1 SGHNT, CDR2 YYREEE (reference sequence). This CDR3 contains 16 residues. The CDR3 nucleotides are TGTGCCAGCAGCCTAGGGGGACTCAAGCGGGATTCACCCCTCCACTTT. It yields the protein CASSLGGLKRDSPLHF.

This chain uses TRBV7-2 with TRBJ1-6, with D hard to call. The CDR3 is 14 amino acids. The V gene lost 4 bases and the J gene lost 3 bases, with 7 bases spanning the gap. CDR1 SGHTA and CDR2 FQGNSA come from the germline V gene. The CDR3 region is CASSSALYNSPLHF. In DNA form, the CDR3 reads TGTGCCAGCAGCTCGGCCCTCTATAATTCACCCCTCCACTTT.